A single TCR beta chain is shown here with its context. The data were taken from a study of blood T cell repertoires in COVID-19. Study at large: T cells, B-cell-depleted T cells, or PBMCs provided the cDNA or gDNA that served as material.

Original analysis: For nucleated cells, counts were estimated from reference gene primer amplification. Here immunoSEQ multiplex PCR was the method, and the copy in TCRdb shows in-frame clones only, minus some. The V and J calls and clone size were taken over from that table, and D and trimming were inferred from the DNA. Here the sample spans around 300,000 clones, 88% being singletons. Ages ranged from about 18 to 100 years, with residence in fewer than 25 US areas. Each participant's cohort was designated according to participant-reported clinical history. The source of this sequence is a man younger than 45 who had recovered from COVID-19. Input material: PBMCs or T cells enriched from blood (not recorded which).

The CDR3 DNA reads as TGTGCCAGCAGCCCTCGAGGGATTCCCGGGGAGCTGTTTTTT. Translated, it gives CASSPRGIPGELFF. This chain links TRBV9 with TRBJ2-2; weak D call: TRBD2 (5 bases). The germline CDR1 and CDR2 sequences are SGDLS and YYNGEE. Deletions cut 4 bases from V and 6 bases from J, with 13 bases between. The CDR3 runs to 14 residues.